This TCR beta chain was found in a study of CD8+ T cells in alopecia areata. PBMCs, the starting material, were the source of sorted CD4+ and CD8+ T cells. Findings and limits, study-wide: An increase in clonality over normal scalp was evident in lesional scalp, especially alopecia totalis/universalis. Normal skin contains resident alphabeta T cells, and these are also sequenced in scalp samples. Relative to mice, TCR sharing across patients was less clear, a difference possibly HLA-related.

Isolated RNA was reverse transcribed into cDNA used as the sequencing template. Clones were sequenced by immunoSEQ multiplex PCR, and TCRdb holds only the in-frame ones, with some missing. In the table there are more than 95,000 clones, about 60% of which are singletons. Germline CDR1 and CDR2: SNHLY and FYNNEI. The V segment lost 3 bases and the J segment 6 bases; nucleotides outside the gene matches: 6. CDR3 length: 14 amino acids. Only a few counts were recorded for this clone. Its antigen remains unknown. The chain carries TRBV2 and TRBJ2-7; 9 bases map to TRBD2. This receptor was identified in a human donor in good health. Sample: CD4+ T cells sorted from blood. For the CDR3, the DNA is TGTGCCAGCAGTGATGCAGCGGGGGGACTCGAGCAGTACTTC. Protein: CASSDAAGGLEQYF.